A selection of T cell receptor beta chains follows, all from one sample in a study of T cell responses to AZD1222 COVID-19 vaccine. Profiling relied on immunoSEQ multiplex PCR, and the TCRdb table lists in-frame clones only, not all of them. The profile shows roughly 120,000 clones, roughly 88% of them singletons. Sequenced here: peripheral blood, sampled on day 0 of AZD1222 vaccination. The origin of the receptors is an adult in good health. Each CDR3 is given with its conserved first and last residue. The D gene is left open where the match is weak. Only part of the rows carry a size: once, few, many, or a class if the clone is expanded.

v_call	clone_size	j_call	d_call	cdr3_aa	cdr3_nt
TRBV2	-	TRBJ1-2	TRBD1	CASSQPGQGSYGYTF	TGTGCCAGCAGTCAGCCGGGACAGGGTTCCTATGGCTACACCTTC
TRBV5-1	-	TRBJ1-4	-	CASSLTGAEKLFF	TGCGCCAGCAGCTTGACGGGGGCTGAAAAACTGTTTTTT
TRBV7-8	-	TRBJ2-5	-	CASSLAQRETQYF	TGTGCCAGCAGCTTAGCGCAGAGGGAGACCCAGTACTTC
TRBV7-8	-	TRBJ2-7	TRBD2	CASSPGLAGGPKHYEQYF	TGTGCCAGCAGCCCGGGACTAGCGGGGGGCCCTAAACATTACGAGCAGTACTTC
TRBV5-1	-	TRBJ1-6	TRBD1	CASSSSTGEGAPLHF	TGCGCCAGCAGCTCCTCCACAGGGGAAGGTGCACCCCTCCACTTT
TRBV11-2	-	TRBJ2-3	TRBD2	CASSLAGGLTDTQYF	TGTGCCAGCAGCTTGGCGGGGGGACTCACAGATACGCAGTATTTT
TRBV7-9	-	TRBJ2-2	TRBD1	CASSRTGDNTGELFF	TGTGCCAGCAGCCGGACAGGGGACAACACCGGGGAGCTGTTTTTT
TRBV3-1/TRBV3-2	-	TRBJ2-5	-	CASSQGSAGVLETQYF	TGTGCCAGCAGCCAAGGCAGCGCTGGGGTTTTAGAGACCCAGTACTTC
TRBV28	-	TRBJ1-1	-	CASSLYLNTEAFF	TGTGCCAGCAGTTTATACCTGAACACTGAAGCTTTCTTT
TRBV7-2	-	TRBJ2-1	-	CASSPSTSQAEQFF	TGTGCCAGCAGTCCATCGACTAGTCAAGCTGAGCAGTTCTTC
TRBV28	-	TRBJ1-1	-	CASSPVAGLRTEAFF	TGTGCCAGCAGCCCGGTGGCGGGGCTAAGAACTGAAGCTTTCTTT
TRBV7-9	-	TRBJ1-6	-	CASSFDRSNSPLHF	TGTGCCAGCAGCTTCGACAGGTCGAATTCACCCCTCCACTTT
TRBV28	-	TRBJ1-2	TRBD1	CATATGDYGGYTF	TGTGCCACCGCCACAGGGGATTACGGCGGCTACACCTTC
TRBV7-8	few	TRBJ2-7	-	CASSLVQGPSYEQYF	TGTGCCAGCAGCTTAGTCCAGGGTCCCTCCTACGAGCAGTACTTC
TRBV25-1	-	TRBJ1-5	-	CASSEEGGWGNQPQHF	TGTGCCAGCAGTGAGGAGGGTGGCTGGGGCAATCAGCCCCAGCATTTT
TRBV29-1	-	TRBJ1-1	TRBD1	CSVETGGSEAFF	TGCAGCGTGGAGACAGGGGGATCCGAAGCTTTCTTT
TRBV6-1	-	TRBJ1-6	-	CASSEVSVDSPLHF	TGTGCCAGCAGTGAAGTGTCAGTAGATTCACCCCTCCACTTT
TRBV5-6	-	TRBJ1-1	TRBD1	CASSWGWAGGRVNTEAFF	TGTGCCAGCAGCTGGGGGTGGGCAGGGGGCCGAGTAAACACTGAAGCTTTCTTT
TRBV20-1	few	TRBJ2-7	-	CSVSRGNEQYF	TGCAGTGTTTCGAGGGGTAACGAGCAGTACTTC
TRBV30	-	TRBJ1-5	-	CAWSGGTSQPQHF	TGTGCCTGGAGTGGTGGGACCAGTCAGCCCCAGCATTTT
TRBV7-2	-	TRBJ1-2	TRBD1	CASSSTGGNYGYTF	TGTGCCAGCAGCTCCACAGGGGGAAACTATGGCTACACCTTC
TRBV9	-	TRBJ1-6	-	CASSVLGQNSPLHF	TGTGCCAGCAGCGTTCTAGGTCAGAATTCACCCCTCCACTTT
TRBV2	-	TRBJ1-4	-	CASSPRGGNEKLFF	TGTGCCAGCAGCCCCCGCGGCGGAAATGAAAAGCTGTTTTTT
TRBV27	-	TRBJ2-1	TRBD2	CASSLPRGVSNEQFF	TGTGCCAGCAGTTTACCGCGGGGGGTCTCGAATGAGCAGTTCTTC
TRBV11-3	-	TRBJ2-7	-	CASSLLDTGSSYEQYF	TGTGCCAGCAGCTTATTGGACACAGGGAGCTCCTACGAGCAGTACTTC
TRBV7-2	-	TRBJ1-1	TRBD1	CASSIDRQGGEAFF	TGTGCCAGCAGCATAGACCGACAGGGAGGGGAAGCTTTCTTT
TRBV7-6	once	TRBJ2-7	TRBD1	CASSFSGTGNEQYF	TGTGCCAGCAGCTTCTCCGGGACAGGGAACGAGCAGTACTTC
TRBV13	-	TRBJ2-3	-	CASSFKLDTTDTQYF	TGTGCCAGCAGCTTTAAACTGGACACCACAGATACGCAGTATTTT
TRBV29-1	-	TRBJ1-5	TRBD1	CSVEETGDQPQHF	TGCAGCGTTGAAGAAACAGGGGATCAGCCCCAGCATTTT
TRBV30	-	TRBJ2-5	TRBD1	CAWSVRGQGRETQYF	TGTGCCTGGAGTGTACGGGGACAGGGGAGGGAGACCCAGTACTTC
TRBV30	-	TRBJ1-4	-	CAWSVSGSEKLFF	TGTGCCTGGAGTGTATCGGGGAGTGAAAAACTGTTTTTT
TRBV30	once	TRBJ1-4	TRBD1	CAWTGGEKLFF	TGTGCCTGGACAGGGGGAGAAAAACTGTTTTTT
TRBV6-1	-	TRBJ2-1	-	CASSELSGSSYNEQFF	TGTGCCAGCAGTGAATTAAGCGGAAGCTCCTACAATGAGCAGTTCTTC
TRBV10-1	-	TRBJ1-4	-	CASSEQEKLF	TGCGCCAGCAGTGAGCAGGAAAAGCTTTTC
TRBV29-1	-	TRBJ1-1	TRBD1	CSADRSNTEAFF	TGCAGCGCGGACAGGTCGAACACTGAAGCTTTCTTT
TRBV6-5	-	TRBJ2-7	-	CASSYSGLTISYEQYF	TGTGCCAGCAGTTACTCAGGACTGACAATCTCCTACGAGCAGTACTTC
TRBV5-1	-	TRBJ1-3	-	CASSEVAGTGNTIYF	TGCGCCAGCAGCGAAGTGGCAGGGACTGGAAACACCATATATTTT
TRBV5-1	few	TRBJ2-7	TRBD1	CASSWEYRGRYEQYF	TGCGCCAGCAGCTGGGAATACAGGGGACGCTACGAGCAGTACTTC
TRBV4-1	few	TRBJ1-6	-	CASSQSFLGDSPLHF	TGCGCCAGCAGCCAATCCTTCTTGGGTGATTCACCCCTCCACTTT
TRBV3-1/TRBV3-2	-	TRBJ2-7	-	CASSQFGPSYEQYF	TGTGCCAGCAGCCAATTCGGACCAAGCTACGAGCAGTACTTC
TRBV5-1	-	TRBJ1-5	-	CASSLGQYSNQPQHF	TGCGCCAGCAGCTTGGGCCAGTATAGCAATCAGCCCCAGCATTTT
TRBV30	-	TRBJ1-6	TRBD1	CAWSVQGDNSPLHF	TGTGCCTGGAGTGTACAGGGGGACAATTCACCCCTCCACTTT
TRBV27	once	TRBJ2-7	-	CASSLGRAHEQYF	TGTGCCAGCAGTTTAGGCAGGGCCCACGAGCAGTACTTC
TRBV5-1	-	TRBJ1-2	-	CASSALPDRGYTF	TGCGCCAGCAGCGCACTACCGGACCGTGGCTACACCTTC
TRBV19	-	TRBJ1-5	TRBD1	CASSIIEGHRGVNQPQHF	TGTGCCAGTAGTATAATCGAGGGGCACAGGGGTGTCAATCAGCCCCAGCATTTT
TRBV4-1	-	TRBJ2-7	-	CASSHDQGGTLPYEQYF	TGCGCCAGCAGCCACGACCAAGGCGGGACGCTTCCCTACGAGCAGTACTTC
TRBV7-8	-	TRBJ2-7	-	CASSSTTLTVISYEQYF	TGTGCCAGCAGCTCAACCACCCTGACGGTCATCTCCTACGAGCAGTACTTC